This is a list of T cell receptor beta chains from one sample in a study of human T cells and chemical hapten exposure. Each CDR3 protein is one row after TCRdb ran MiXCR on the RACE reads. The sample comprises around 250,000 distinct CDR3 sequences, approximately 8.6% of which are singletons, and about 2.1% rests with the top ten. The sequenced sample was whole blood, obtained in connection with sensitization to the hapten diphenylcyclopropenone (DPC). The receptors derive from a woman between 40 and 50 years old with alopecia areata. Some clones in this sample may be carry-over from other donors' samples. CDR3s include the opening cysteine and the closing phenylalanine or tryptophan. D genes are given only for firm matches. For some rows the clone size is stated as once, few or many, or as a class when expanded; others skip it.

TRBV12-3/TRBV12-4,.,.,TRBJ2-3,TGTGCCAGCAAACTTGGGGATACGCAGTATTTT,CASKLGDTQYF
TRBV28,few,TRBD2,TRBJ2-2,TGTGCCAGCAGTTTTGGGACTAGCAACACCGGGGAGCTGTTTTTT,CASSFGTSNTGELFF
TRBV6-5,.,.,TRBJ1-2,TGTGCCAGCAGTGAAGGGGTTTGGGCTAACTATGGCTACACCTTC,CASSEGVWANYGYTF
TRBV27,.,.,TRBJ1-3,TGTGCCAGCAGTTCGCCCCGTGACTCTGGAAACACCATATATTTT,CASSSPRDSGNTIYF
TRBV6-5,.,.,TRBJ2-7,TGTGCCAGCAGCCACGGGCAGGTCACCGAGCAGTACTTC,CASSHGQVTEQYF
TRBV4-3,many,.,TRBJ2-4,TGCGCCAGCAGCCAAGATCCTGAGGGATTGGCCAAAAACATTCAGTACTTC,CASSQDPEGLAKNIQYF
TRBV7-3,.,.,TRBJ1-5,TGTGCCAGCAGCTATGGGACACCCGAGAATAGCAATCAGCCCCAGCATTTT,CASSYGTPENSNQPQHF
TRBV9,few,.,TRBJ1-2,TGTGCCAGCAGCAATTTGGGGACCTACTATGGCTACACCTTC,CASSNLGTYYGYTF
TRBV7-9,.,.,TRBJ1-1,TGTGCCAGCAGCCGGACAGATGGGGGAGCTTTCTTT,CASSRTDGGAFF
TRBV28,few,.,TRBJ1-1,TGTGCCAGCAGTTTAGGGGCTGCAGGGGTCACTGAAGCTTTCTTT,CASSLGAAGVTEAFF